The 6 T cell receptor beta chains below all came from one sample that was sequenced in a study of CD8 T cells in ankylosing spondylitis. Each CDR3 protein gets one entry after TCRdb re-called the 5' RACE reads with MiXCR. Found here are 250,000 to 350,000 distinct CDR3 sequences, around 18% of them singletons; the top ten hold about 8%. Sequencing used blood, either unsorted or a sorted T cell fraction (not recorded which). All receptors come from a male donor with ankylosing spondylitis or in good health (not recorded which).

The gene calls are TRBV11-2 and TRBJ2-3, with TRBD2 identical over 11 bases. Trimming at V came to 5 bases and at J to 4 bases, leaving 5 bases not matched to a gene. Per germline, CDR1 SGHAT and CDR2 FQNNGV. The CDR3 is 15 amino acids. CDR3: CASSIAGGHSDTQYF. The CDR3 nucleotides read TGTGCCAGCAGCATAGCGGGGGGGCATTCAGATACGCAGTATTTT.

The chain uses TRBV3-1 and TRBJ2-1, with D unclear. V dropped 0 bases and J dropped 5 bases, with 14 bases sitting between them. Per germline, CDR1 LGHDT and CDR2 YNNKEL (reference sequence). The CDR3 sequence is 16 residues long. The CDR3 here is CASSQDRAQPNNEQFF. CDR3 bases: TGTGCCAGCAGCCAAGATCGGGCTCAACCTAACAATGAGCAGTTCTTC.

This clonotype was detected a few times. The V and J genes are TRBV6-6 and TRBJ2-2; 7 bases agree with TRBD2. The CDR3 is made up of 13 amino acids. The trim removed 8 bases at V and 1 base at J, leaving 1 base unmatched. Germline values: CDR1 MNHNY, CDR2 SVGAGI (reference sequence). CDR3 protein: CASGLGNTGELFF. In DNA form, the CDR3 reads TGTGCCAGCGGACTAGGGAACACCGGGGAGCTGTTTTTT.

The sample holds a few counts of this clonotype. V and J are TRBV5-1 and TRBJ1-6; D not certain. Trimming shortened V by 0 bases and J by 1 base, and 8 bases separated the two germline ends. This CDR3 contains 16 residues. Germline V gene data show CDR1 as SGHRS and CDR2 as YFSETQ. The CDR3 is CASSLVRDSYNSPLHF. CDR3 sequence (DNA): TGCGCCAGCAGCTTGGTGAGAGATTCCTATAATTCACCCCTCCACTTT.

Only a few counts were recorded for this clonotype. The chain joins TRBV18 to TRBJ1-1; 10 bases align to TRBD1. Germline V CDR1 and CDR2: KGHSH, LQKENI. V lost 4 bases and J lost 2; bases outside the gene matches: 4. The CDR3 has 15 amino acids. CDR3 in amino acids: CASSRDRGDNTEAFF. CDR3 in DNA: TGTGCCAGCTCACGGGACAGGGGCGACAACACTGAAGCTTTCTTT.

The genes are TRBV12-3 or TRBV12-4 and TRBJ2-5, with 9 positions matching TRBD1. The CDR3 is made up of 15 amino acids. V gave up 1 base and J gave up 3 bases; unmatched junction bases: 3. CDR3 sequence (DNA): TGTGCCAGCAGTTTAGTGGGACAGGGAAAAGAGACCCAGTACTTC. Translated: CASSLVGQGKETQYF.